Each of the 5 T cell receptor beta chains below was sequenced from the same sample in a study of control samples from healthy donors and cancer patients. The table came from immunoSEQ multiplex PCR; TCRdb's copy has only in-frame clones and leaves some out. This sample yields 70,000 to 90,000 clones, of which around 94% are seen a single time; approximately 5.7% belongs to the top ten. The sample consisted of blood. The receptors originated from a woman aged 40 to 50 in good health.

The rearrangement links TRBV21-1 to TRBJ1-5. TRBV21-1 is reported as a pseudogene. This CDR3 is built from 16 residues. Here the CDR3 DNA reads TGTGCCAGCAGCAAATTTTGGACGGATAGCAATCAGCCCCAGCATTTT. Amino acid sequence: CASSKFWTDSNQPQHF.

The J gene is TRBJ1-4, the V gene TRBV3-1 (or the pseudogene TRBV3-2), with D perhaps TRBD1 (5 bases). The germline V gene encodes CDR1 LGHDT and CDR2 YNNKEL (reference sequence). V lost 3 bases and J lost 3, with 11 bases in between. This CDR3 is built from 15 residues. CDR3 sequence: CASSQGTESNEKLFF. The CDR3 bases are TGTGCCAGCAGCCAGGGGACGGAATCTAATGAAAAACTGTTTTTT.

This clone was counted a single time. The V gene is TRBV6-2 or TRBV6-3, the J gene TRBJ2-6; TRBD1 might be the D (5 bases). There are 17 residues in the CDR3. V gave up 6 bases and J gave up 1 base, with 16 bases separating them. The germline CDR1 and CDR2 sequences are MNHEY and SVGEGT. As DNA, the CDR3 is TGTGCCAGCAGCCGCTGGGCGACAGAGTCTGGGGCCAACGTCCTGACTTTC. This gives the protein CASSRWATESGANVLTF.

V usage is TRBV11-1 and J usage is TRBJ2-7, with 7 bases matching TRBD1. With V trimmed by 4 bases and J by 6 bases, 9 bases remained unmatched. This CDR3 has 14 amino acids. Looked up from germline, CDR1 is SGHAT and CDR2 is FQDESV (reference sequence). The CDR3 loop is CASSSWTGWGEQYF. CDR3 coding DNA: TGTGCCAGCAGCTCGTGGACAGGCTGGGGCGAGCAGTACTTC. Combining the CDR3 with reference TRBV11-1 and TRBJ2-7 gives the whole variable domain EAEVAQSPRYKITEKSQAVAFWCDPISGHATLYWYRQILGQGPELLVQFQDESVVDDSQLPKDRFSAERLKGVDSTLKIQPAELGDSAMYLCASSSWTGWGEQYFGPGTRLTVT.

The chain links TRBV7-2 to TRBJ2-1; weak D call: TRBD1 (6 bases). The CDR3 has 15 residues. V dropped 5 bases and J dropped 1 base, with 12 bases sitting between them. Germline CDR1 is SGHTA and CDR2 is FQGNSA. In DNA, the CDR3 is TGTGCCAGCAGCCTAACGGACAGTTCCTACAATGAGCAGTTCTTC. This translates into CASSLTDSSYNEQFF.